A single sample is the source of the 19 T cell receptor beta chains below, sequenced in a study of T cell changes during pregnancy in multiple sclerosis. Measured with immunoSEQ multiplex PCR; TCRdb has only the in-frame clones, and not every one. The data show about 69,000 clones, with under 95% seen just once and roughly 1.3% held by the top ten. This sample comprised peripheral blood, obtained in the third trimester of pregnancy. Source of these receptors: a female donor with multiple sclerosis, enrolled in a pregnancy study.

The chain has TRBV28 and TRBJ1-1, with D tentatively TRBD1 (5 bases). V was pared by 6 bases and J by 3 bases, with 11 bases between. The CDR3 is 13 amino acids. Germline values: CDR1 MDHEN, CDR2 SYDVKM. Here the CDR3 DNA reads TGTGCCAGCAGCTCCTGGGGCGACACTGAAGCTTTCTTT. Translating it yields CASSSWGDTEAFF.

The CDR3 nucleotides read TGTGCCAGCAGCGTAGGTCAGGGCAGGTCTTACGCCACTGAAGCTTTCTTT. Its translation: CASSVGQGRSYATEAFF. The chain is built from TRBV9 and TRBJ1-1, with D perhaps TRBD1 (5 bases). Between the trimmed V and J ends, which lost 0 bases and 4 bases, there was a span of 19 bases. The germline V gene has CDR1 SGDLS and CDR2 YYNGEE. The CDR3 is made up of 17 amino acids.

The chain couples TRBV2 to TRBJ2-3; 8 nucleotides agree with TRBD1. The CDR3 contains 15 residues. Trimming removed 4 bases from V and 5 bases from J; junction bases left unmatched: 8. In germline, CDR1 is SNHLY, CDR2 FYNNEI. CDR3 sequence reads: CASSAGARGRDTQYF. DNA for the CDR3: TGTGCCAGCAGTGCGGGAGCCAGGGGGCGAGATACGCAGTATTTT.

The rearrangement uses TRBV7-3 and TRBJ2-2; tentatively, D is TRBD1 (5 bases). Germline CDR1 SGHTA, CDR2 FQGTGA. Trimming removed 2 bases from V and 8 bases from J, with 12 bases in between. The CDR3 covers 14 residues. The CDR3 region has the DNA TGTGCCAGCAGCTTAGCTCCAGGGTCGGGGGAGCTGTTTTTT. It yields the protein CASSLAPGSGELFF.

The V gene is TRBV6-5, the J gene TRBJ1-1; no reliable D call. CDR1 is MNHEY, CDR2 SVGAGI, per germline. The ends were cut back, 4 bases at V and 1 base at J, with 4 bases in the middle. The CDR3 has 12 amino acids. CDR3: CASSFGNTEAFF. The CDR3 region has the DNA TGTGCCAGCAGTTTCGGGAACACTGAAGCTTTCTTT.

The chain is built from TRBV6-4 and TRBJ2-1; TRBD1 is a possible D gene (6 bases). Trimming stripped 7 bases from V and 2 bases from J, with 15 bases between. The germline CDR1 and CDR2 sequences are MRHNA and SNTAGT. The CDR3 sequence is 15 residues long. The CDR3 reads CASTPLPGAYNEQFF. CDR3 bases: TGTGCCAGCACCCCCCTCCCAGGGGCCTACAATGAGCAGTTCTTC.

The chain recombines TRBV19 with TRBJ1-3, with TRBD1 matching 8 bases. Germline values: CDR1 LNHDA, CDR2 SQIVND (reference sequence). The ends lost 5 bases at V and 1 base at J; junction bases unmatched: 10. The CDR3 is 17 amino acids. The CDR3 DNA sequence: TGTGCCAGTAGTTTGGCAGGGGGCTTACTATCTGGAAACACCATATATTTT. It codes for CASSLAGGLLSGNTIYF.

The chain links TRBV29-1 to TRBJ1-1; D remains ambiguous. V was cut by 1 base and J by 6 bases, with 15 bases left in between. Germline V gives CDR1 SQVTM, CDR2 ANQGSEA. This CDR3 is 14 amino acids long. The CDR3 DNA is TGCAGCGTTGAAGTGCGAGGGTCTGTACCTGAAGCTTTCTTT. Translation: CSVEVRGSVPEAFF.

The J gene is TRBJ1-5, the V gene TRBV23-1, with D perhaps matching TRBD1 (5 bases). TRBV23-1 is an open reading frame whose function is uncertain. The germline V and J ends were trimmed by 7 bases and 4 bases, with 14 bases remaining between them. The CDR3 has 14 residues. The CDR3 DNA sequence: TGCGCCAGCATAGAAGGGGCGCGAAATCAGCCCCAGCATTTT. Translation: CASIEGARNQPQHF.

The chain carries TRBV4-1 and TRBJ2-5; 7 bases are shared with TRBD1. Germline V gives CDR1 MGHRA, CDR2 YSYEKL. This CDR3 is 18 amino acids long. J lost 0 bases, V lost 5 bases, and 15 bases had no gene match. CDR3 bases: TGCGCCAGCAGCAGAGTCTACCGACAGGGCTACTACCAAGAGACCCAGTACTTC. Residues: CASSRVYRQGYYQETQYF.

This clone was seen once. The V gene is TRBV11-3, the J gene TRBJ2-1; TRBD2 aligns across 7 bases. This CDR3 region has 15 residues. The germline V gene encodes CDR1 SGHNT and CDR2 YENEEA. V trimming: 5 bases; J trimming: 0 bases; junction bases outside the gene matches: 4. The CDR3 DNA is TGTGCCAGCAGCCCCCGCGGGGGCTCCTACAATGAGCAGTTCTTC. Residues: CASSPRGGSYNEQFF.

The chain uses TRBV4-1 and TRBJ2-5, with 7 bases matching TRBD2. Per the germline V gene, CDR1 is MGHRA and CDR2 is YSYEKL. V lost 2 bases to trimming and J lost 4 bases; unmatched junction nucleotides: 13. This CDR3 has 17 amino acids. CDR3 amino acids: CASSQKPPAGEGETQYF. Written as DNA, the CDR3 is TGCGCCAGCAGCCAAAAGCCCCCGGCGGGGGAGGGAGAGACCCAGTACTTC.

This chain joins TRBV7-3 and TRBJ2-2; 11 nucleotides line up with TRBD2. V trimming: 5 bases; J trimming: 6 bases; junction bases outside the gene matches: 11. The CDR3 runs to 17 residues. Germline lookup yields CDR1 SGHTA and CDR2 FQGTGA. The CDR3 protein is CASSPRALAGGSGELFF. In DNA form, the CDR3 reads TGTGCCAGCAGCCCAAGGGCGCTAGCGGGGGGATCCGGGGAGCTGTTTTTT.

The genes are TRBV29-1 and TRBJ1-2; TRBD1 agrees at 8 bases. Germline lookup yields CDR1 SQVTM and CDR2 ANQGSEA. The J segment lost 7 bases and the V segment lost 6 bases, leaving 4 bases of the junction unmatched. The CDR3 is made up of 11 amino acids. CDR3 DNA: TGCAGCGTCTGGACAGGGCGTGGCTACACCTTC. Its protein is CSVWTGRGYTF.

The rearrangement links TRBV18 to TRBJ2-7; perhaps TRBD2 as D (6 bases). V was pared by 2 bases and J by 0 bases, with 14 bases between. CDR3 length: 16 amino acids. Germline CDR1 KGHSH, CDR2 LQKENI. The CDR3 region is CASSPFKGTVSYEQYF. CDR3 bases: TGTGCCAGCTCACCATTCAAAGGGACTGTCTCCTACGAGCAGTACTTC.

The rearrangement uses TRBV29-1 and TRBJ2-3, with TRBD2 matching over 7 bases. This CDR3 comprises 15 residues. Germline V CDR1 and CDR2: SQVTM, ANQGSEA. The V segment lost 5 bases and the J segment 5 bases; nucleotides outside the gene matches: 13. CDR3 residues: CSVKPTSAVEDTQYF. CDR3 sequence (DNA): TGCAGCGTTAAACCAACTAGCGCTGTAGAAGATACGCAGTATTTT.

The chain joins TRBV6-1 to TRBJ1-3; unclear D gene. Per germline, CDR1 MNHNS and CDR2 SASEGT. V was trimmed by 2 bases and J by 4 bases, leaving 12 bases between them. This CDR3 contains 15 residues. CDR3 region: CASSEWRAPGNTIYF. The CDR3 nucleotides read TGTGCCAGCAGTGAATGGAGGGCGCCCGGAAACACCATATATTTT.

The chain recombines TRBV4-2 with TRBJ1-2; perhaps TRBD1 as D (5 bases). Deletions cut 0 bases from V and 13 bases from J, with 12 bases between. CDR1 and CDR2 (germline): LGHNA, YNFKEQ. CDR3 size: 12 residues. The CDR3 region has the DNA TGTGCCAGCAGCCAAGATCGCGGGGCTCTCACCTTC. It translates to CASSQDRGALTF.

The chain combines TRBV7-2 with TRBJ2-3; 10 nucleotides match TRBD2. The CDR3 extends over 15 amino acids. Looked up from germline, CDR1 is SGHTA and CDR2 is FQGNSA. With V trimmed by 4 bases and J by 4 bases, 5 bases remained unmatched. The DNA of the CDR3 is TGTGCCAGCAGCTCCCCCAGCGGGGGGGCAGATACGCAGTATTTT. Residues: CASSSPSGGADTQYF.